Shown below are 29 T cell receptor beta chains from a single sample sequenced in a study of shared clonotypes between healthy human individuals. Only in-frame clones appear in the TCRdb table, and some are missing; sequencing was by immunoSEQ multiplex PCR. The sample has approximately 2.5 million clones, 85% to 95% seen once. Sequencing was done on a sample of naive CD4+ T cells sorted from blood. Stated subset: CD45RA+ positively selected. These receptors originate from a man in his late teens or twenties in good health.

This chain joins TRBV7-2 and TRBJ1-2; the match to TRBD1 covers 11 bases. Per germline, CDR1 SGHTA and CDR2 FQGNSA. The CDR3 spans 15 residues. Trimming at V came to 5 bases and at J to 5 bases, leaving 7 bases not matched to a gene. The CDR3 protein is CASSTGTGGRYGYTF. The CDR3 bases are TGTGCCAGCAGCACGGGGACAGGGGGTCGGTATGGCTACACCTTC.

In regard to this clone: The same CDR3 is also encoded by other DNA sequences in this sample. This chain joins TRBV5-1 and TRBJ2-5; the D is unclear. V was clipped by 0 bases and J by 7 bases, with 10 bases between them. In germline, CDR1 is SGHRS, CDR2 YFSETQ. The CDR3 length is 13 residues. This CDR3 reads CASSLGPAGTQYF. CDR3 sequence (DNA): TGCGCCAGCAGCTTGGGCCCCGCTGGGACCCAGTACTTC.

V is TRBV5-1 and J is TRBJ2-7; D tentatively fits TRBD1 or TRBD2 (6 bases each). The CDR3 runs 15 residues. Trimming pared 4 bases from V and 3 bases from J, leaving 17 bases between. Germline V gives CDR1 SGHRS, CDR2 YFSETQ. This CDR3 reads CASSRVVGGGYEQYF. The CDR3 coding sequence is TGCGCCAGCAGCCGCGTTGTCGGGGGCGGCTACGAGCAGTACTTC.

This clone appeared a few times. This sample includes further DNA sequences coding for the same CDR3. This chain's CDR3 is CASSFGTVYEQYF. CDR3 DNA: TGTGCCAGCAGCTTCGGGACAGTCTACGAGCAGTACTTC. The chain recombines TRBV5-6 with TRBJ2-7, with 7 nucleotides matching TRBD1. The CDR3 is 13 amino acids. Looked up from germline, CDR1 is SGHDT and CDR2 is YYEEEE. With V trimmed by 2 bases and J by 3 bases, 2 bases remained unmatched.

The chain links TRBV5-4 to TRBJ2-7, with a tentative D call TRBD2 (5 bases). CDR1 is SGHNT, CDR2 YYREEE, per germline (reference sequence). V dropped 2 bases and J dropped 7 bases, with 13 bases sitting between them. The CDR3 runs to 13 residues. For the CDR3, the DNA is TGTGCCAGCAGCTTAGGAGAGCGGCGGGAGCAGTACTTC. It codes for CASSLGERREQYF.

The chain employs TRBV30 and TRBJ1-2; TRBD1 might be the D (5 bases). Germline assignment: CDR1 GTSNPN and CDR2 SVGIG (reference sequence). Trimming removed 8 bases at V and 2 bases at J, with 12 bases between. The length of the CDR3 is 12 residues. CDR3 nucleotide sequence: TGTGCCGGGATCAGGGCAAACTATGGCTACACCTTC. The encoded protein is CAGIRANYGYTF.

The chain employs TRBV11-3 and TRBJ2-1; 8 positions match TRBD2. Germline CDR1 and CDR2: SGHNT and YENEEA. The ends lost 0 bases at V and 8 bases at J; junction bases unmatched: 15. This CDR3 comprises 18 residues. The chain's CDR3 is CASSLDSSGTRRLDEQFF. DNA for the CDR3: TGTGCCAGCAGCTTAGATAGCTCCGGGACTAGGAGGCTGGATGAGCAGTTCTTC.

V is TRBV11-2 and J is TRBJ1-1, with a tentative D call TRBD1 (6 bases). Per the germline V gene, CDR1 is SGHAT and CDR2 is FQNNGV. CDR3 length: 14 amino acids. V was clipped by 4 bases and J by 3 bases, with 12 bases between them. This chain's CDR3 is CASSSGTTYTEAFF. The CDR3 DNA reads TGTGCCAGCAGCTCCGGGACAACATACACTGAAGCTTTCTTT.

A few counts support this clone. This chain joins TRBV7-2 and TRBJ1-6; D ambiguous. The CDR3 contains 15 residues. Germline-derived CDR1 and CDR2 are SGHTA and FQGNSA. The ends were cut back, 2 bases at V and 7 bases at J, with 12 bases in the middle. The CDR3 loop reads CASSLSGLGNSPLHF. The CDR3 nucleotides are TGTGCCAGCAGCTTAAGCGGATTAGGGAATTCACCCCTCCACTTT.

This rearrangement joins TRBV5-4 to TRBJ2-7, with 8 bases lining up with TRBD1. This CDR3 region has 16 residues. J gave up 3 bases and V 2 bases, and 10 bases lay outside the gene matches. Per the germline V gene, CDR1 is SGHNT and CDR2 is YYREEE (reference sequence). DNA of the CDR3: TGTGCCAGCAGCTTACCCTCCGGACAGGGATACTACGAGCAGTACTTC. Its translation is CASSLPSGQGYYEQYF.

The chain has TRBV6-1 and TRBJ2-3, with D possibly TRBD1 on 6 matching bases. Germline CDR1 and CDR2: MNHNS and SASEGT. V was cut by 6 bases and J by 5 bases, with 12 bases left in between. This CDR3 has 13 residues. For the CDR3, the DNA is TGTGCCAGCAGACCTGGACAGTTAGATACGCAGTATTTT. Encoded protein: CASRPGQLDTQYF.

The genes are TRBV6-1 and TRBJ2-1, with D uncertain. The CDR3 runs to 12 residues. Germline CDR1 and CDR2: MNHNS and SASEGT. The V end was cut by 4 bases, the J end by 12 bases, with 13 bases between. The CDR3 sequence is CASSVSEYRQFF. The CDR3 DNA reads as TGTGCCAGCAGTGTTTCGGAGTATCGGCAGTTCTTC.

The chain recombines TRBV5-1 with TRBJ2-7; TRBD1 is a possible D gene (7 bases). The CDR3 has 15 amino acids. Trimming cost V 0 bases and J 7 bases, with 17 bases left between them. Germline lookup yields CDR1 SGHRS and CDR2 YFSETQ. The CDR3 DNA follows: TGCGCCAGCAGCTTGGTGGGGCAGGGGGGCGGTGAGCAGTACTTC. It translates to CASSLVGQGGGEQYF.

The rearrangement links TRBV6-1 to TRBJ1-2, with TRBD1 matching over 9 bases. Germline values: CDR1 MNHNS, CDR2 SASEGT. V lost 6 bases to trimming and J lost 2 bases; unmatched junction nucleotides: 1. The CDR3 consists of 13 residues. CDR3 region: CASRDRGNYGYTF. The CDR3 nucleotides are TGTGCCAGCAGAGACAGGGGGAACTATGGCTACACCTTC.

This chain connects TRBV28 to TRBJ1-6, with no clear D. CDR1 and CDR2 (germline): MDHEN, SYDVKM. V shed 3 bases and J shed 10 bases, with 7 bases lying between them. This CDR3 has 12 amino acids. The DNA of the CDR3 is TGTGCCAGCAGTTTTGGGCGATCACCCCTCCACTTT. This encodes CASSFGRSPLHF.

The rearrangement links TRBV5-6 to TRBJ2-7; D gene unclear. This CDR3 has 13 residues. Germline lookup yields CDR1 SGHDT and CDR2 YYEEEE. Trimming pared 1 base from V and 3 bases from J, leaving 8 bases between. The CDR3 spells CASSLFTVYEQYF. The DNA for the CDR3 is TGTGCCAGCAGCTTGTTCACAGTCTACGAGCAGTACTTC.

In the case of this clone: Additional DNA sequences in this sample encode the identical CDR3. The rearrangement links TRBV18 to TRBJ1-1; possibly TRBD1 for D (6 bases). Per the germline V gene, CDR1 is KGHSH and CDR2 is LQKENI. V shed 1 base and J shed 5 bases, with 8 bases lying between them. The length of the CDR3 is 13 residues. CDR3 nucleotide sequence: TGTGCCAGCTCACCACTAGGGGGGACTGAAGCTTTCTTT. This translates into CASSPLGGTEAFF.

Regarding this clone: The same CDR3 can be traced to other DNA sequences in this sample. The chain employs TRBV29-1 and TRBJ1-2, with a possible D match to TRBD1 (6 bases). This CDR3 is 12 amino acids long. Germline CDR1 SQVTM, CDR2 ANQGSEA. V shed 0 bases and J shed 4 bases, with 6 bases lying between them. The CDR3 protein is CSVEDRGYGYTF. The DNA for the CDR3 is TGCAGCGTTGAAGACAGGGGCTATGGCTACACCTTC.

This sequence joins TRBV6-1 and TRBJ2-7; D is perhaps TRBD2 (6 bases). Trimming stripped 4 bases from V and 2 bases from J, with 9 bases between. The germline V gene has CDR1 MNHNS and CDR2 SASEGT. This CDR3 region has 13 residues. CDR3 nucleotide sequence: TGTGCCAGCAGTGTCTCTAGCGCCTACGAGCAGTACTTC. Protein product: CASSVSSAYEQYF.

The chain combines TRBV18 with TRBJ2-5; 7 bases are shared with TRBD1. This CDR3 is 16 amino acids long. Germline V lookup: CDR1 KGHSH, CDR2 LQKENI. Trimming cost V 3 bases and J 5 bases; bases outside gene matches: 12. Here the CDR3 DNA reads TGTGCCAGCTCACCCTCTTACCACACAGGGGTGGAGACCCAGTACTTC. This sequence encodes CASSPSYHTGVETQYF.

Turning to this clone: Other DNA sequences from this sample encode an identical CDR3 as well. This chain uses TRBV7-9 with TRBJ2-7; D is uncertain. V was shortened by 3 bases and J by 3 bases, with 6 bases between the two germline ends. Germline CDR1 reads SEHNR; CDR2 reads FQNEAQ (reference sequence). The CDR3 sequence is 12 residues long. The CDR3 protein is CASSFSSYEQYF. DNA of the CDR3: TGTGCCAGCAGCTTTTCAAGCTACGAGCAGTACTTC. Looking up the rest from reference TRBV7-9 and TRBJ2-7 gives the full variable domain: DTGVSQNPRHKITKRGQNVTFRCDPISEHNRLYWYRQTLGQGPEFLTYFQNEAQLEKSRLLSDRFSAERPKGSFSTLEIQRTEQGDSAMYLCASSFSSYEQYFGPGTRLTVT.

This chain joins TRBV11-2 and TRBJ2-2, with D tentatively TRBD1 (6 bases). V dropped 4 bases and J dropped 4 bases, with 13 bases sitting between them. There are 15 residues in the CDR3. CDR1 SGHAT and CDR2 FQNNGV come from the germline V gene. CDR3 bases: TGTGCCAGCAGCTCCAGGGGATTGAGCACCGGGGAGCTGTTTTTT. It codes for CASSSRGLSTGELFF.

The gene calls are TRBV29-1 and TRBJ1-1; 8 positions match TRBD1. CDR1 and CDR2 (germline): SQVTM, ANQGSEA. This CDR3 has 13 residues. V was pared by 1 base and J by 5 bases, with 3 bases of the junction left unmatched. CDR3 protein: CSVEAGGRTEAFF. Here the CDR3 DNA reads TGCAGCGTTGAAGCAGGGGGCAGGACTGAAGCTTTCTTT.

The rearrangement links TRBV5-1 to TRBJ2-3; D is ambiguous. CDR1 is SGHRS and CDR2 is YFSETQ in the germline V gene. Trimming stripped 0 bases from V and 0 bases from J, with 11 bases between. The CDR3 is 16 residues long. CDR3: CASSLGVAASTDTQYF. CDR3 coding DNA: TGCGCCAGCAGCTTGGGGGTAGCAGCTAGCACAGATACGCAGTATTTT.

This clone was observed a handful of times. This chain joins TRBV19 and TRBJ1-5; D remains unclear. The germline gives CDR1 LNHDA, CDR2 SQIVND (reference sequence). The germline V and J ends were trimmed by 7 bases and 2 bases, with 15 bases remaining between them. This CDR3 is built from 15 residues. In DNA form, the CDR3 reads TGTGCCAGTACTACAGCCCAGACTGGCAATCAGCCCCAGCATTTT. Its translation is CASTTAQTGNQPQHF.

This chain connects TRBV11-3 to TRBJ2-1; 7 bases are a match to TRBD1. V was clipped by 5 bases and J by 0 bases; unmatched bases: 4. This CDR3 comprises 15 residues. Germline lookup yields CDR1 SGHNT and CDR2 YENEEA. CDR3 amino acids: CASSKTGASYNEQFF. In nucleotides, the CDR3 is TGTGCCAGCAGCAAAACAGGGGCCTCCTACAATGAGCAGTTCTTC.

Notes on this clone: This same CDR3 is encoded by further DNA sequences in the sample. This chain joins TRBV10-3 and TRBJ2-3; the D gene is possibly TRBD2 (5 bases). Trimming pared 3 bases from V and 5 bases from J, leaving 6 bases between. The CDR3 is made up of 12 amino acids. Germline V lookup: CDR1 ENHRY, CDR2 SYGVKD. The CDR3, as DNA: TGTGCCATCAGTGATCGGGGAGATACGCAGTATTTT. It is translated as CAISDRGDTQYF.

The chain joins TRBV28 to TRBJ2-1, with D unclear. The CDR3 is made up of 13 amino acids. The V gene's germline CDR1 is MDHEN and CDR2 SYDVKM. The V end lost 5 bases, the J end lost 8 bases, and 13 bases lay between the germline ends. CDR3 protein: CASSPPDRDEQFF. The CDR3 DNA reads TGTGCCAGCAGTCCCCCCGATCGCGATGAGCAGTTCTTC.

A word on this clone: An end of the junction does not agree with germline; a read error may underlie this. The chain's CDR3 is CASRPFSGGEQETQYF. The CDR3 DNA reads as TGTGCTAGCAGGCCCTTTAGCGGGGGGGAGCAAGAGACCCAGTACTTC. The V gene is TRBV7-7, the J gene TRBJ2-5; TRBD2 agrees at 11 bases. From germline, CDR1 is SSHAT and CDR2 FNYEAQ (reference sequence). The CDR3 extends over 16 amino acids.